This T cell receptor (beta chain) was obtained from a study of beta chain features in type 1 diabetes. This clone appeared a few times. What it binds is unknown. Via CD45RO/CCR7/CD25/CD127/CD95/CD27, cells of the CD4+ naive, central memory, regulatory and stem cell-like memory subsets were sorted. V shed 3 bases, J shed 3 bases, and the junction held 2 bases outside the gene matches. There are 14 residues in the CDR3. Germline V lookup: CDR1 KGHSH, CDR2 LQKENI. Isolated RNA was reverse transcribed in full, so expressed TCRB transcripts were sequenced. Clones were sequenced by immunoSEQ multiplex PCR, and TCRdb holds only the in-frame ones, with some missing. The sample has 110,000 to 150,000 clones; about 9.1% are singletons. Study-level findings and limits: Within patients, naive, central memory and Treg TCRB repertoires seemed more similar than within healthy donors. People with Type 1 diabetes carried modestly yet significantly shorter TCRB CDR3s in all four CD4+ subsets.

The chain employs TRBV18 and TRBJ1-5, with 7 bases fitting TRBD1. The material sequenced was central memory CD4+ T cells from blood. The receptor's source is a woman in her thirties or forties in good health. CDR3 amino acids: CASSPGQFNQPQHF. Here the CDR3 DNA reads TGTGCCAGCTCACCGGGACAGTTCAATCAGCCCCAGCATTTT.